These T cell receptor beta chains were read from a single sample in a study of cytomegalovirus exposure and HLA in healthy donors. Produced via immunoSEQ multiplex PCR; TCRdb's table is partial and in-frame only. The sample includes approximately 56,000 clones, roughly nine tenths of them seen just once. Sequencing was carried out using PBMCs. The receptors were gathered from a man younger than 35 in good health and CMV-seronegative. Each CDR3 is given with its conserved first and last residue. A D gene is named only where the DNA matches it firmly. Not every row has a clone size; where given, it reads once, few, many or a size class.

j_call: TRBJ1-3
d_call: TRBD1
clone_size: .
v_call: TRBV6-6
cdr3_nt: TGTGCCAGCAGGACCCTCGGGACAGCCAGGGGAAACACCATATATTTT
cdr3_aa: CASRTLGTARGNTIYF

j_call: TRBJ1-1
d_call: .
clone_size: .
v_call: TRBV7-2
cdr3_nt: TGTGCCAGCAGCTTACTCTCAGCAGGGATGGGTTCTGAAGCTTTCTTT
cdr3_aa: CASSLLSAGMGSEAFF

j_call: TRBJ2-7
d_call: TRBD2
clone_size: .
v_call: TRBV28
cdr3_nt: TGTGCCAGCAGTGCCGGGACTAGCGGTACCTACGAGCAGTACTTC
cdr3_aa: CASSAGTSGTYEQYF

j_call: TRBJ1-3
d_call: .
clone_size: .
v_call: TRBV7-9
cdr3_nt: TGTGCCAGCAGCAGTCCTCCAGGGACTCCAGTAACCTCTGGAAACACCATATATTTT
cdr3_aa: CASSSPPGTPVTSGNTIYF

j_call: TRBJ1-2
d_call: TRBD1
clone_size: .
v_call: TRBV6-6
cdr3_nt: TGTGCCAGCAGTTCACAGGGGGCGAGCTACTATGGCTACACCTTC
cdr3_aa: CASSSQGASYYGYTF

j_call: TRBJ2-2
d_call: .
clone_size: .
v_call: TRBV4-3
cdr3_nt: TGCGCCAGCAGCCAAGATCTGGACACCCACACCGGGGAGCTGTTTTTT
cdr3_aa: CASSQDLDTHTGELFF

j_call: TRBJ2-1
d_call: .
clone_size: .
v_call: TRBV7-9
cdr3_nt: TGTGCCAGCAGCGGCGGTGGTGTCTCCTACAATGAGCAGTTCTTC
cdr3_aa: CASSGGGVSYNEQFF

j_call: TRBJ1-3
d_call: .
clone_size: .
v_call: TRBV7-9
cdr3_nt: TGTGCCAGCAGCTTAGCTCTACAGGGTAGTGGAAACACCATATATTTT
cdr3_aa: CASSLALQGSGNTIYF

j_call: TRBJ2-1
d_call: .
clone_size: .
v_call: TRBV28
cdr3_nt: TGTGCCAGCAGTCCCCCCGAGTCGAACAATGAGCAGTTCTTC
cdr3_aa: CASSPPESNNEQFF

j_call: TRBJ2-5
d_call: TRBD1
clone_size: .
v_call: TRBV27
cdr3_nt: TGTGCCAGCAGTACGACAGGGTACGGGGTTGAAGAGACCCAGTACTTC
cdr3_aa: CASSTTGYGVEETQYF

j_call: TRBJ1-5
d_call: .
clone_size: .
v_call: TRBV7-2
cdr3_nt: TGTGCCAGCAGCCAACATAGCAATCAGCCCCAGCATTTT
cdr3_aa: CASSQHSNQPQHF

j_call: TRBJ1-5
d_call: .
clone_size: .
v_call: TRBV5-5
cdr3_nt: TGTGCCAGCAGCCTAGGGGCCACAGAGGAGCCCCAGCATTTT
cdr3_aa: CASSLGATEEPQHF

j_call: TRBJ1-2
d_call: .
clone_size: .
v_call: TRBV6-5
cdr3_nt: TGTGCCAGCAGAACTCGGGGGAACTATGGCTACACCTTC
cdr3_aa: CASRTRGNYGYTF

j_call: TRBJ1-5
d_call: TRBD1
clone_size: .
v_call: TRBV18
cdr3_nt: TGTGCCAGCTCACCCGACAGGGGGACTCAGCCCCAGCATTTT
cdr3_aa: CASSPDRGTQPQHF

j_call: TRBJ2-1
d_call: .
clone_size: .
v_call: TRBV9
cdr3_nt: TGTGCCAGCAGCGTAGCTCCACTAGCCAACAATGAGCAGTTCTTC
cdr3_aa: CASSVAPLANNEQFF

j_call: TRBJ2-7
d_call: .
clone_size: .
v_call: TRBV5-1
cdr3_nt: TGCGCCAGCAGCCCACTGGAGGGAGCTTACTACGAGCAGTACTTC
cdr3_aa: CASSPLEGAYYEQYF

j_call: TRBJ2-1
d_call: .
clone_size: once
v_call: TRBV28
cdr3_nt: TGTGCCAGCAGCCGACAGGTTCTAGTAGGGCGCAATGAGCAGTTCTTC
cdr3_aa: CASSRQVLVGRNEQFF

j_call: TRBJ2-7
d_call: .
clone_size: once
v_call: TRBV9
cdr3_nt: TGTGCCAGCAGCGTGAGCCCGGTGGGAGGCGAGCAGTACTTC
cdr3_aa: CASSVSPVGGEQYF

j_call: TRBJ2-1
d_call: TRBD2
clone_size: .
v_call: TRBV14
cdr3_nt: TGTGCCAGCAGCCTACTAGCGGGAGGGATCAATGAGCAGTTCTTC
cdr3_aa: CASSLLAGGINEQFF

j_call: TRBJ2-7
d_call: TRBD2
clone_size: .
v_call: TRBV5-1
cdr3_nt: TGCGCCAGCAGCTTGGGTGGAGCGGGAGATGGCGAGCAGTACTTC
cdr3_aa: CASSLGGAGDGEQYF

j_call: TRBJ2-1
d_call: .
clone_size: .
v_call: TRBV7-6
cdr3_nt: TGTGCCAGCAGCTTAGGAGCGGGCGGAAGCTCCTACAATGAGCAGTTCTTC
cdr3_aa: CASSLGAGGSSYNEQFF

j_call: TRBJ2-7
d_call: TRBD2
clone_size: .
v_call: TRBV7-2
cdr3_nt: TGTGCCAGCAGCTTAGATAGCGGGGGGTCCTACGAGCAGTACTTC
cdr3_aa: CASSLDSGGSYEQYF

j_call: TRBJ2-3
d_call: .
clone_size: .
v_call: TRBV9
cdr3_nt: TGTGCCAGTGGGGACTTTTCAGATACGCAGTATTTT
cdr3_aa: CASGDFSDTQYF

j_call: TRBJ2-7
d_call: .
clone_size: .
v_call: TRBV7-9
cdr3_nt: TGTGCCAGCAGCACACAGGGTGATCGCGAGCAGTACTTC
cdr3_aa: CASSTQGDREQYF

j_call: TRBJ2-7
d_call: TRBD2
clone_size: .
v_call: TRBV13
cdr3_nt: TGTGCCAGCAGCTTAAGTGAGACTAGCGGGGAGGGGTGGAGCGAGCAGTACTTC
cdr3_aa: CASSLSETSGEGWSEQYF

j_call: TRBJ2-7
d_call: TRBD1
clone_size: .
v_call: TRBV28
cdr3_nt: TGTGCCAGCCTTAAATCAGGGGGCGCTCCCTACGAGCAGTACTTC
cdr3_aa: CASLKSGGAPYEQYF

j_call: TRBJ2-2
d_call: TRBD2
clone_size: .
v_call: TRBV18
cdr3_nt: TGTGCCAGCTCACCGCGCCAGGTGGGACTAGCGGGGAACACCGGGGAGCTGTTTTTT
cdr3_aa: CASSPRQVGLAGNTGELFF

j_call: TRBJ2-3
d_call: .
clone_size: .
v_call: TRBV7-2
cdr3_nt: TGTGCCAGCAGCAGAAGCTCCGTCATAGCGGTTTCTAGCACAGATACGCAGTATTTT
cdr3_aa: CASSRSSVIAVSSTDTQYF

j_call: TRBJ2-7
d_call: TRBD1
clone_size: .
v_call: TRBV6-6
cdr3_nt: TGTGCCAGCAGTTACCGGGACAGGGGGAGGGACGAGCAGTACTTC
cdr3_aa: CASSYRDRGRDEQYF

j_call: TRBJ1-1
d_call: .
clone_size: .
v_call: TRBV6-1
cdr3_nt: TGTGCCAGCAGTGACAGGGTGCGGAACACTGAAGCTTTCTTT
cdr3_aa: CASSDRVRNTEAFF

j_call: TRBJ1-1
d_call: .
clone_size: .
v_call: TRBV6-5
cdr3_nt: TGTGCCGGAGGCTGGGGGGCTGAAGCTTTCTTT
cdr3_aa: CAGGWGAEAFF

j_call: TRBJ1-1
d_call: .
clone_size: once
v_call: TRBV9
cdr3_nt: TGTGCCAGCAGCACCCTCCAGGGGTTTGAAGCTTTCTTT
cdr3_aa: CASSTLQGFEAFF

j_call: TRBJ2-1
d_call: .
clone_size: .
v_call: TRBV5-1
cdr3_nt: TGCGCCAGCAGCCCCTCGCAGGCATCCTACAATGAGCAGTTCTTC
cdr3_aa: CASSPSQASYNEQFF

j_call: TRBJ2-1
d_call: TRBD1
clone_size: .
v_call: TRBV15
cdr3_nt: TGTGCCACCAGCGGGGCGGGGACAGGGGGCTACAATGAGCAGTTCTTC
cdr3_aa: CATSGAGTGGYNEQFF

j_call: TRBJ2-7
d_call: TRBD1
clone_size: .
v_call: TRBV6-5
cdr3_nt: TGTGCCAGCAGCCTACAGGGGACCTACGAGCAGTACTTC
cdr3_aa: CASSLQGTYEQYF

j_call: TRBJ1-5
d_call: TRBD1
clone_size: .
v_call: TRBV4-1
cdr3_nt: TGCGCCAGCAGCCAGAACCGGGACAGGGTCAAAGGCCAGCATTTT
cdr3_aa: CASSQNRDRVKGQHF

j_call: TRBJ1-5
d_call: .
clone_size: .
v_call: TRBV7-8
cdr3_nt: TGTGCCAGCAGCACAGTAGGGGATCAGCCCCAGCATTTT
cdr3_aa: CASSTVGDQPQHF

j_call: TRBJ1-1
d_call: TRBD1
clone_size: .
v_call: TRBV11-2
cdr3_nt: TGTGCCAGCAGCCGCCTCGGGACAGAAGGGACTGAAGCTTTCTTT
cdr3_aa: CASSRLGTEGTEAFF

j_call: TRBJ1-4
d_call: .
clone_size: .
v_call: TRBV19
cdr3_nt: TGTGCCAGTAGATCGTTGGGAGGTTATGGAAAACTGTTTTTT
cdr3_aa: CASRSLGGYGKLFF

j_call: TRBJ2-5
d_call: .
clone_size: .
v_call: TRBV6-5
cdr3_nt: TGTGCCAGCAGCTCCCCGGAGACCCAGTACTTC
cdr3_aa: CASSSPETQYF

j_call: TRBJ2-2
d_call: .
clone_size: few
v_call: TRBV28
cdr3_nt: TGTGCCAGCCTCCGGGAGAGTACCGGGGAGCTGTTTTTT
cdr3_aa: CASLRESTGELFF

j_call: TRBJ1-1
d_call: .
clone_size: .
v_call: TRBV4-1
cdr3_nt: TGCGCCAGCAGCCAAGGACAGAAGAACACTGAAGCTTTCTTT
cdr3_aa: CASSQGQKNTEAFF

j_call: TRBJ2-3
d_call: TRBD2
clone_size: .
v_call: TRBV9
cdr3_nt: TGTGCCAGTACACGGGAGGTCGCAGATACGCAGTATTTT
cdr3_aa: CASTREVADTQYF

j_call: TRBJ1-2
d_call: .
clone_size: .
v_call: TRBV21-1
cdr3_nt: TGTGCCAGCAGCAAGGGGCTCTATGGCTACACCTTC
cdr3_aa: CASSKGLYGYTF

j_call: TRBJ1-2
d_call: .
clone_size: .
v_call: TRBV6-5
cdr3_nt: TGTGCCAGCAGTTACTCGGTCCTGCCTGCGGAAGGCTACACCTTC
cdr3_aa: CASSYSVLPAEGYTF

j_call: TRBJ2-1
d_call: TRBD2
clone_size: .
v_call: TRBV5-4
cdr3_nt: TGTGCCAGCAGCTTAATACTAGCGGATCGCTACAATGAGCAGTTCTTC
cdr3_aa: CASSLILADRYNEQFF

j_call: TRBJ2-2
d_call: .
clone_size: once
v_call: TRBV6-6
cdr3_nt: TGTGCCAGCAGTCGCATGACAGCGAACACCGGGGAGCTGTTTTTT
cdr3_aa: CASSRMTANTGELFF